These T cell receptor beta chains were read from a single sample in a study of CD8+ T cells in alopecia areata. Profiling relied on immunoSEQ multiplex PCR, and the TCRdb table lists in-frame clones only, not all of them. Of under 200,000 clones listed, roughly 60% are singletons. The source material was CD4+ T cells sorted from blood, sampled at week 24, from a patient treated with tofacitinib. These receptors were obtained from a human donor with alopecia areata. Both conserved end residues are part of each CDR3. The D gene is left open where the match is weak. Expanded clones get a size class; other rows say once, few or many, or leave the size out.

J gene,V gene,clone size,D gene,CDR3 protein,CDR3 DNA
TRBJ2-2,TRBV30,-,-,CAWSAREVTGELFF,TGTGCCTGGAGTGCCAGGGAGGTCACCGGGGAGCTGTTTTTT
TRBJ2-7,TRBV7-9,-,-,CASSGRGSSYEQYF,TGTGCCAGCAGCGGACGGGGATCCTCCTACGAGCAGTACTTC
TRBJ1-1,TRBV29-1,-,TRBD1,CSVEEAGGNTEAFF,TGCAGCGTTGAAGAGGCAGGGGGAAACACTGAAGCTTTCTTT
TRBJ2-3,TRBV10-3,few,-,CATETADTQYF,TGTGCCACCGAGACTGCAGATACGCAGTATTTT
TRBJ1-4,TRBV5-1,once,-,CASSRGTSEKLFF,TGCGCCAGCAGCCGCGGGACATCTGAAAAACTGTTTTTT
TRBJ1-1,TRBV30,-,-,CAWSASLRGEAFF,TGTGCCTGGAGTGCCTCCCTCCGGGGTGAAGCTTTCTTT
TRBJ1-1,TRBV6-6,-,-,CASSYPGRGAEAFF,TGTGCCAGCAGTTACCCTGGACGGGGCGCTGAAGCTTTCTTT
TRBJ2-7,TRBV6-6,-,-,CASSYSRGEQYF,TGTGCCAGCAGTTACTCTCGGGGGGAGCAGTACTTC
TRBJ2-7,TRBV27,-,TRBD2,CASSPENGLVAYEQYF,TGTGCCAGCAGCCCCGAAAATGGACTAGTGGCCTACGAGCAGTACTTC
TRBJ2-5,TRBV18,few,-,CASSPKETQYF,TGTGCCAGCTCACCGAAAGAGACCCAGTACTTC
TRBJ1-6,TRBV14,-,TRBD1,CASSPGTASPLHF,TGTGCCAGCAGCCCCGGGACAGCTTCACCCCTCCACTTT
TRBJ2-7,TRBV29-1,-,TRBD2,CSVGLALTYEQYF,TGCAGCGTGGGACTAGCGCTAACCTACGAGCAGTACTTC
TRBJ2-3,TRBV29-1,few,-,CSVAVGRSTDTQYF,TGCAGCGTCGCCGTGGGCCGTAGCACAGATACGCAGTATTTT
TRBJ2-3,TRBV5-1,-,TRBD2,CASSWTSGGRTDTQYF,TGCGCCAGCAGCTGGACTAGCGGGGGGCGCACAGATACGCAGTATTTT
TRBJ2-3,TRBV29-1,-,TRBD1,CSVEQGAVADTQYF,TGCAGCGTTGAACAGGGGGCAGTTGCAGATACGCAGTATTTT
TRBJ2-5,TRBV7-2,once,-,CASSLDLETQYF,TGTGCCAGCAGCTTAGACCTCGAGACCCAGTACTTC
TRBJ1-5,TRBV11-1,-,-,CASSAGEREGQPQHF,TGTGCCAGCAGTGCTGGTGAGCGGGAGGGTCAGCCCCAGCATTTT
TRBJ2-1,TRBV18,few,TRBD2,CASSSQRGGYNEQFF,TGTGCCAGCTCATCACAGCGGGGAGGCTACAATGAGCAGTTCTTC
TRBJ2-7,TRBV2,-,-,CASSREYRDYEQYF,TGTGCCAGCAGTAGGGAATACAGGGACTACGAGCAGTACTTC
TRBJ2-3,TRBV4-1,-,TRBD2,CASSPGTSGGTRTDTQYF,TGCGCCAGCAGCCCTGGGACTAGCGGGGGGACCCGCACAGATACGCAGTATTTT
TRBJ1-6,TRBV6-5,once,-,CASSYFRSRNSPLHF,TGTGCCAGCAGTTATTTTAGGTCGCGAAATTCACCCCTCCACTTT
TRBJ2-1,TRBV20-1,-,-,CSAQDLNEQFF,TGCAGTGCCCAGGATCTCAATGAGCAGTTCTTC
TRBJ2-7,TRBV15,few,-,CATSRVEGNSYEQYF,TGTGCCACCAGCAGAGTTGAAGGGAACTCCTACGAGCAGTACTTC
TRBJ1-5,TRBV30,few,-,CAWSVDQPQHF,TGTGCCTGGAGTGTAGATCAGCCCCAGCATTTT
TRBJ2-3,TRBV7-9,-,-,CASSPWMGETDTQYF,TGTGCCAGCAGCCCATGGATGGGGGAGACAGATACGCAGTATTTT
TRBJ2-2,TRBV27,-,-,CASSLYGTGELFF,TGTGCCAGCAGTTTATATGGTACCGGGGAGCTGTTTTTT
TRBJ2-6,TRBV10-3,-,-,CASKDSGANVLTF,TGTGCCAGCAAGGACTCTGGGGCCAACGTCCTGACTTTC